These 26 T cell receptor beta chains were sequenced from one sample in a study of technical replicates of blood from a handful of donors (dated by TCRdb to between 2016 and 2019). The library was generated by the immunoSEQ multiplex PCR assay. This immuneACCESS table, as held by TCRdb, lists in-frame sequences with V and J called but not all clones. Of the missing ones, under half trace to an unresolved V gene in checked studies; the others have no known cause. This sample is represented by tens of thousands of clones; around four fifths of them were singletons. Around 4% of the sample is in the top ten clones. The sequenced material came from PBMCs. The receptors here all came from a human donor in good health. Some clones in this sample may be carry-over from other donors' samples.

In nucleotides, the CDR3 is TGCGCCAGCAGCCAAGAGACCAGGGGGAAAAACACCGGGGAGCTGTTTTTT. Protein: CASSQETRGKNTGELFF. This chain joins TRBV4-3 and TRBJ2-2; 7 bases fit TRBD1. The CDR3 is made up of 17 amino acids. Trimming cost V 0 bases and J 2 bases; bases outside gene matches: 6. Germline assignment: CDR1 LGHNA and CDR2 YSLEER.

The chain is built from TRBV4-2 and TRBJ2-3, with 7 bases matching TRBD2. With 0 bases clipped from V and 0 bases from J, the junction kept 0 bases outside the gene matches. CDR3 length equals 15 residues. Germline V gene sequence: CDR1 LGHNA, CDR2 YNFKEQ. The CDR3: CASSQEAGSTDTQYF. DNA of the CDR3: TGTGCCAGCAGCCAAGAAGCGGGGAGCACAGATACGCAGTATTTT.

This clone was observed a handful of times. V and J are TRBV7-9 and TRBJ1-5; unclear D gene. CDR1 is SEHNR, CDR2 FQNEAQ, per germline (reference sequence). Deletions cut 1 base from V and 3 bases from J, with 7 bases between. CDR3 length: 14 amino acids. The CDR3 region has the DNA TGTGCCAGCAGCTTAGGGCGGAACAATCAGCCCCAGCATTTT. Its protein product is CASSLGRNNQPQHF.

This clone was observed a handful of times. The V gene is TRBV27, the J gene TRBJ1-1, with 8 bases identical to TRBD1. With V trimmed by 11 bases and J by 1 base, 6 bases remained unmatched. CDR1 and CDR2 (germline): MNHEY, SMNVEV (reference sequence). The CDR3 consists of 13 residues. This chain's CDR3 is CAARQGRNTEAFF. CDR3 coding DNA: TGTGCCGCTAGACAGGGGAGGAACACTGAAGCTTTCTTT.

This clone was seen a handful of times. The V gene is TRBV11-2, the J gene TRBJ1-2; D is unclear. Trimming pared 2 bases from V and 6 bases from J, leaving 10 bases between. Germline V gene data show CDR1 as SGHAT and CDR2 as FQNNGV. The CDR3 runs 13 residues. CDR3 in amino acids: CASSLSYSDGYTF. Written as DNA, the CDR3 is TGTGCCAGCAGCTTATCGTATAGTGATGGCTACACCTTC.

The V call is TRBV7-2, the J call TRBJ1-3; D gene uncertain. The germline V gene encodes CDR1 SGHTA and CDR2 FQGNSA. Trimming shortened V by 2 bases and J by 0 bases, and 11 bases separated the two germline ends. CDR3 length: 16 amino acids. The CDR3 DNA follows: TGTGCCAGCAGCTTAACGGCTAGGAACTCTGGAAACACCATATATTTT. Its protein is CASSLTARNSGNTIYF.

About this clone itself: Germline is not matched at one junction end, which may reflect a read error. The chain joins TRBV13 to TRBJ2-7; weak D call: TRBD2 (7 bases). The CDR3 has 17 amino acids. Germline V gene data show CDR1 as PRHDT and CDR2 as FYEKMQ (reference sequence). The CDR3 nucleotides read TGTGCCAGCAGCCCCCGGGGGCGGGGGACTTCCTCCAACGAGCAGTACTTC. The encoded protein is CASSPRGRGTSSNEQYF. Full variable domain (rest looked up from reference TRBV13 and TRBJ2-7): AAGVIQSPRHLIKEKRETATLKCYPIPRHDTVYWYQQGPGQDPQFLISFYEKMQSDKGSIPDRFSAQQFSDYHSELNMSSLELGDSALYFCASSPRGRGTSSNEQYFGPGTRLTVT.

The chain joins TRBV10-3 to TRBJ1-1; TRBD1 aligns across 7 bases. The J segment lost 7 bases and the V segment lost 0 bases, leaving 2 bases of the junction unmatched. The CDR3 sequence is 13 residues long. CDR1 ENHRY and CDR2 SYGVKD come from the germline V gene. In nucleotides, the CDR3 is TGTGCCATCAGTGAGTCACAGGGGATTGAAGCTTTCTTT. Amino acids: CAISESQGIEAFF.

This clone showed up just a few times. The CDR3 region is CASILTSAAPDTQYF. The CDR3 bases are TGTGCCAGCATTCTGACTAGCGCTGCTCCAGATACGCAGTATTTT. This chain uses TRBV2 with TRBJ2-3; 8 bases are shared with TRBD2. This CDR3 is 15 amino acids long. V was clipped by 7 bases and J by 4 bases; unmatched bases: 10. Per the germline V gene, CDR1 is SNHLY and CDR2 is FYNNEI.

The V and J genes are TRBV18 and TRBJ1-6; D not certain. CDR1 is KGHSH and CDR2 is LQKENI in the germline V gene. The CDR3 runs 13 residues. Trimming shortened V by 2 bases and J by 11 bases, and 10 bases separated the two germline ends. The CDR3 coding sequence is TGTGCCAGCTCACCAAAGGGAGAGACACCCCTCCACTTT. Translation gives CASSPKGETPLHF. The full variable domain, in which reference TRBV18 and TRBJ1-6 provide the parts outside the CDR3, is NAGVMQNPRHLVRRRGQEARLRCSPMKGHSHVYWYRQLPEEGLKFMVYLQKENIIDESGMPKERFSAEFPKEGPSILRIQQVVRGDSAAYFCASSPKGETPLHFGNGTRLTVT.

The chain joins TRBV4-2 to TRBJ2-5, with TRBD2 matching over 11 bases. Germline CDR1 and CDR2: LGHNA and YNFKEQ. The V gene end was trimmed by 6 bases and the J gene end by 4 bases; junction bases not matched to a gene: 16. This CDR3 spans 18 amino acids. CDR3 DNA sequence: TGTGCCAGCAGTCCCACGGGGCTAGCGGGGGGTTGGGTAGAGACCCAGTACTTC. Translated, it gives CASSPTGLAGGWVETQYF.

The chain combines TRBV7-9 with TRBJ1-2, with D hard to call. CDR3 length equals 13 residues. The V end lost 2 bases, the J end lost 8 bases, and 12 bases lay between the germline ends. CDR1 and CDR2 from the germline V gene are SEHNR and FQNEAQ (reference sequence). The CDR3 region is CASSLNPGGGYTF. The CDR3 bases are TGTGCCAGCAGCTTAAACCCAGGAGGGGGCTACACCTTC. Drawing the rest from reference TRBV7-9 and TRBJ1-2, the complete variable domain is DTGVSQNPRHKITKRGQNVTFRCDPISEHNRLYWYRQTLGQGPEFLTYFQNEAQLEKSRLLSDRFSAERPKGSFSTLEIQRTEQGDSAMYLCASSLNPGGGYTFGSGTRLTVV.

The table lists this clone with a few counts. The CDR3 region has the DNA TGTGCCAGCAGCTTTTCGGGGGGCGGTGGCTACACCTTC. Translated, it gives CASSFSGGGGYTF. The J gene is TRBJ1-2, the V gene TRBV5-6; a weak D match, TRBD1 (6 bases). Trimming cost V 2 bases and J 7 bases, with 12 bases left between them. Per germline, CDR1 SGHDT and CDR2 YYEEEE. The CDR3 is 13 residues long.

This chain joins TRBV4-3 and TRBJ1-5; D is undetermined. V lost 0 bases, J lost 5 bases, and 11 bases lay in between. The CDR3 has 15 amino acids. CDR1 LGHNA and CDR2 YSLEER come from the germline V gene. CDR3 residues: CASSQDWPADQPQHF. The CDR3 coding sequence is TGCGCCAGCAGCCAAGATTGGCCTGCCGATCAGCCCCAGCATTTT.

The chain joins TRBV11-3 to TRBJ2-5; D might be TRBD2 (6 bases). The CDR3 consists of 14 residues. V was cut by 5 bases and J by 3 bases, with 13 bases left in between. Germline CDR1 is SGHNT and CDR2 is YENEEA. The chain's CDR3 is CASSTRTNKETQYF. CDR3 sequence (DNA): TGTGCCAGCAGCACTCGGACTAACAAAGAGACCCAGTACTTC.

V is TRBV6-6 and J is TRBJ2-7, with 9 bases that match TRBD1. In germline, CDR1 is MNHNY, CDR2 SVGAGI (reference sequence). Trimming removed 5 bases from V and 5 bases from J; junction bases left unmatched: 1. The CDR3 totals 12 residues. CDR3 DNA: TGTGCCAGCAGTCGACAGGGGGACGAGCAGTACTTC. This encodes CASSRQGDEQYF.

The V gene is TRBV10-1, the J gene TRBJ2-5; the D gene is possibly TRBD1 (6 bases). Deletions cut 3 bases from V and 3 bases from J, with 11 bases between. In germline, CDR1 is WNHNN, CDR2 SYGVQD (reference sequence). The CDR3 covers 14 residues. The CDR3 sequence is CASSEPNREETQYF. The CDR3 coding sequence is TGCGCCAGCAGTGAACCAAACAGGGAAGAGACCCAGTACTTC.

A few counts support this clone. The chain couples TRBV11-2 to TRBJ1-1; the D is unclear. Looked up from germline, CDR1 is SGHAT and CDR2 is FQNNGV. The CDR3 has 16 amino acids. Deletions cut 1 base from V and 3 bases from J, with 15 bases between. The CDR3 region has the DNA TGTGCCAGCAGCTTAGGTGAGAGGGTAAGGGACACTGAAGCTTTCTTT. The encoded protein is CASSLGERVRDTEAFF.

This rearrangement joins TRBV20-1 to TRBJ2-4; D is unclear. Germline CDR1 and CDR2: DFQATT and SNEGSKA (reference sequence). This CDR3 is 11 amino acids long. V shed 8 bases and J shed 6 bases, with 11 bases lying between them. Here the CDR3 reads CSSAPGNIQYF. CDR3 bases: TGCAGTTCGGCTCCGGGAAACATTCAGTACTTC.

The chain uses TRBV21-1 and TRBJ2-1; the listed D gene, TRBD2, was not tested against the DNA. TRBV21-1 is assigned pseudogene status. The CDR3 consists of 22 residues. The CDR3 DNA reads as TGTGCCAGCAGCGATCTGCGGGGGGGCCATCGCCCTACCGGGAGCTCCTACAATGAGCAGTTCTTC. Its translation is CASSDLRGGHRPTGSSYNEQFF.

This chain links TRBV5-1 with TRBJ2-1, with TRBD1 matching 12 bases. Germline CDR1 and CDR2: SGHRS and YFSETQ. Trimming at V came to 4 bases and at J to 9 bases, leaving 5 bases not matched to a gene. The CDR3 length is 14 residues. The CDR3 protein is CASSPGTGGLEQFF. The CDR3 DNA sequence: TGCGCCAGCAGCCCCGGGACAGGGGGCCTTGAGCAGTTCTTC.

This clone was seen ten or more times. The rearrangement uses TRBV15 and TRBJ2-2; 7 bases match TRBD2. V was pared by 7 bases and J by 0 bases, with 8 bases of the junction left unmatched. The CDR3 runs 16 residues. Germline loops: CDR1 LNHNV, CDR2 YYDKDF (reference sequence). The CDR3 nucleotides are TGTGCCACCAAGGGAGGGTTATCAGCGAACACCGGGGAGCTGTTTTTT. This translates into CATKGGLSANTGELFF.

The V gene is TRBV7-7, the J gene TRBJ2-2, with 8 bases fitting TRBD2. J gave up 6 bases and V 4 bases, and 7 bases lay outside the gene matches. Germline CDR1 and CDR2: SSHAT and FNYEAQ (reference sequence). This CDR3 spans 15 amino acids. The CDR3 loop reads CASSSTTGGAGELFF. The CDR3 DNA sequence: TGTGCCAGCAGCTCGACGACGGGGGGGGCCGGGGAGCTGTTTTTT.

This clone came up a few times. The rearrangement joins TRBV11-3 to TRBJ1-1, with a weak D call TRBD1 (5 bases). Trimming took 3 bases from V and 1 from J, leaving 6 bases between them. CDR1 and CDR2 from the germline V gene are SGHNT and YENEEA. The CDR3 extends over 13 amino acids. The CDR3 DNA follows: TGTGCCAGCAGCTTTACAGGGAACACTGAAGCTTTCTTT. Translated, it gives CASSFTGNTEAFF.

J is TRBJ1-5 and V is TRBV6-1, with D perhaps matching TRBD1 (5 bases). CDR1 is MNHNS, CDR2 SASEGT, per germline. This CDR3 region has 14 residues. Between the trimmed V and J ends, which lost 3 bases and 4 bases, there was a span of 10 bases. The CDR3 DNA follows: TGTGCCAGCAGTGATAGGGGAGGTAATCAGCCCCAGCATTTT. Amino acid sequence: CASSDRGGNQPQHF.

The V gene is TRBV5-5, the J gene TRBJ1-5; no reliable D call. Germline V gene lookup returns CDR1 SGHKS and CDR2 YYEKEE (reference sequence). V lost 1 base to trimming and J lost 4 bases, with 12 bases between them. This CDR3 is 15 amino acids long. The CDR3 loop is CASSLKEGWNQPQHF. As DNA, the CDR3 is TGTGCCAGCAGCTTGAAAGAGGGATGGAATCAGCCCCAGCATTTT.